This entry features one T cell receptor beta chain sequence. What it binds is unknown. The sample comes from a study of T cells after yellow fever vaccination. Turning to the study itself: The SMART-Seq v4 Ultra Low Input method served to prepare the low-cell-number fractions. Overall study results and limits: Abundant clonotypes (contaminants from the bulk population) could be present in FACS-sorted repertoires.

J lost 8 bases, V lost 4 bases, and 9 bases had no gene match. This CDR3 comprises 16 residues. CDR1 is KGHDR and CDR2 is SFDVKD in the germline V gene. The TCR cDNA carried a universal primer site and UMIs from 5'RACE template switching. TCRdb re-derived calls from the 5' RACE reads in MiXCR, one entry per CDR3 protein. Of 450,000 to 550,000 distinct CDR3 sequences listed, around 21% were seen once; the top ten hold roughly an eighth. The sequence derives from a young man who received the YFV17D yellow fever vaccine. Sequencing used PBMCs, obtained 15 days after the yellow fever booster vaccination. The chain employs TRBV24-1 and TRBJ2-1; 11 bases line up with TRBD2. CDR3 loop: CATSDAGTSGSDEQFF. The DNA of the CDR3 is TGTGCCACCAGTGACGCCGGAACTAGCGGGAGCGATGAGCAGTTCTTC.